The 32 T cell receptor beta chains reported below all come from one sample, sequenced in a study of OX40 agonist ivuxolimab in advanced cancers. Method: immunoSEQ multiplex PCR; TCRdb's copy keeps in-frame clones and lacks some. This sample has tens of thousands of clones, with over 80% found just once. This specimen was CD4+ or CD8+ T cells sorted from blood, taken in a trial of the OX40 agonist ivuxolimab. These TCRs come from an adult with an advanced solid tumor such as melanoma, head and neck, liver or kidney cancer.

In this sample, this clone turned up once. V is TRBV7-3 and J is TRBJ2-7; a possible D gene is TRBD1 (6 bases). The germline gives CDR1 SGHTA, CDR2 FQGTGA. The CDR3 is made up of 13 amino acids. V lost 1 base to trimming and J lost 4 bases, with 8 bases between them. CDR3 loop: CASSLRDKYEQYF. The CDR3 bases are TGTGCCAGCAGCTTAAGGGACAAGTACGAGCAGTACTTC.

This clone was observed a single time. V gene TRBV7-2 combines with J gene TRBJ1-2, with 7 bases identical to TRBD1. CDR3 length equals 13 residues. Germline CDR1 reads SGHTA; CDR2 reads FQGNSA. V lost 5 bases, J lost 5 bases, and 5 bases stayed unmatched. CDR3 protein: CASSAQTGYGYTF. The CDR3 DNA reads TGTGCCAGCAGCGCGCAGACAGGGTATGGCTACACCTTC.

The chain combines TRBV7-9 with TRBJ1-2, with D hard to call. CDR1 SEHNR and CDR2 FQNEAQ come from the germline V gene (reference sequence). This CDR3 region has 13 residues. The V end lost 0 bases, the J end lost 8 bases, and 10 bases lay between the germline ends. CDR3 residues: CASSLAPVRGYTF. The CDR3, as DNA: TGTGCCAGCAGCTTAGCGCCCGTTAGAGGCTACACCTTC.

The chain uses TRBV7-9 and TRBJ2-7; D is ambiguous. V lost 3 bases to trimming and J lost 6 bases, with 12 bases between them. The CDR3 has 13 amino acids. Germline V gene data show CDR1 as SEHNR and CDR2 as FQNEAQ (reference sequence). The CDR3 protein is CASSLEAQGEQYF. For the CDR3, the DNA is TGTGCCAGCAGCTTGGAAGCCCAAGGCGAGCAGTACTTC.

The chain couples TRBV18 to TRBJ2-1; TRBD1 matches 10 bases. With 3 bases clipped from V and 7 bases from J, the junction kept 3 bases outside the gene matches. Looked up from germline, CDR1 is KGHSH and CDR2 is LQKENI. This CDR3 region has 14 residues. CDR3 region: CASSPPGQGNEQFF. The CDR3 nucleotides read TGTGCCAGCTCACCGCCGGGACAGGGGAATGAGCAGTTCTTC.

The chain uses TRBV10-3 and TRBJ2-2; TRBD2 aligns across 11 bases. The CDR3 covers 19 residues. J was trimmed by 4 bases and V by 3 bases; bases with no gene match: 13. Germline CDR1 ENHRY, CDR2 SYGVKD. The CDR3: CAISDPVRTSGGLTGELFF. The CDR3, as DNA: TGTGCCATCAGTGATCCGGTCCGTACTAGCGGGGGCCTCACCGGGGAGCTGTTTTTT.

The CDR3 here is CASSPRSTGGKGQYF. The CDR3 region has the DNA TGTGCCAGCAGCCCGAGAAGTACCGGGGGGAAAGGGCAGTACTTC. The chain recombines TRBV21-1 with TRBJ2-7; the D call of TRBD2 is as the table states it, not checked on the DNA. TRBV21-1 is deemed a pseudogene. This CDR3 has 15 amino acids.

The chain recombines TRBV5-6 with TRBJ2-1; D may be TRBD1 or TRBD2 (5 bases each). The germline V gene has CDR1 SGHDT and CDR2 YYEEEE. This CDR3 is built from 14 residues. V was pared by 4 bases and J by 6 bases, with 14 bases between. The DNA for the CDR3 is TGTGCCAGCAGCGGGGACGGGTGGAGCAATGAGCAGTTCTTC. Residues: CASSGDGWSNEQFF.

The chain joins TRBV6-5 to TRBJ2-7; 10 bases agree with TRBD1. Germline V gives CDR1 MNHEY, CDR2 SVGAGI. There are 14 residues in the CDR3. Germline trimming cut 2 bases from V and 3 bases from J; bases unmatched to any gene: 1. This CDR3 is CASSYRTGGYEQYF. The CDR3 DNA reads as TGTGCCAGCAGTTACCGGACAGGGGGCTACGAGCAGTACTTC.

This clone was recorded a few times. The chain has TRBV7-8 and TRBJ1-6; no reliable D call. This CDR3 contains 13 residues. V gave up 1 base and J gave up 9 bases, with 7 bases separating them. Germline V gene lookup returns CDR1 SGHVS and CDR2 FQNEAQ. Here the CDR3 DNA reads TGTGCCAGCAGCTTAGTTTCTGGTTCACCCCTCCACTTT. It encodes CASSLVSGSPLHF.

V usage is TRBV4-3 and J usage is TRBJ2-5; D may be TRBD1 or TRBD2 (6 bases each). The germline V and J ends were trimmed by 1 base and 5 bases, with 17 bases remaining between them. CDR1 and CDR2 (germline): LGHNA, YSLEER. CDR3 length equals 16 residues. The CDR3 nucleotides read TGCGCCAGCAGCCAAGGTAGTGGGGGGCCTCGGGAGACCCAGTACTTC. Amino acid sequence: CASSQGSGGPRETQYF.

The CDR3 spells CSVVGTGGYQETQYF. The DNA for the CDR3 is TGCAGCGTTGTCGGGACAGGGGGGTACCAAGAGACCCAGTACTTC. The chain joins TRBV29-1 to TRBJ2-5; 11 bases are shared with TRBD1. Germline V CDR1 and CDR2: SQVTM, ANQGSEA. The CDR3 is made up of 15 amino acids. The junction had 4 bases not matched to a gene; V was cut back by 4 bases and J by 0 bases.

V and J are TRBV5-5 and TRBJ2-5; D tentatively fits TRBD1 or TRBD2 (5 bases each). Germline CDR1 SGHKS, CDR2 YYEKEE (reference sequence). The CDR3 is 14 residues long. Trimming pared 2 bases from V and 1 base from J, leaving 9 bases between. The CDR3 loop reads CASSLVGAQETQYF. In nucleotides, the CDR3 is TGTGCCAGCAGCTTAGTCGGGGCCCAAGAGACCCAGTACTTC.

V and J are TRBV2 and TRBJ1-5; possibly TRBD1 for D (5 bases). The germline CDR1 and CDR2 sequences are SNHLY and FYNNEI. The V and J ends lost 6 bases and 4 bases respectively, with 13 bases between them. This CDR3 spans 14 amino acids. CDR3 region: CASSWDGVNQPQHF. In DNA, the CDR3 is TGTGCCAGCAGCTGGGACGGAGTAAATCAGCCCCAGCATTTT.

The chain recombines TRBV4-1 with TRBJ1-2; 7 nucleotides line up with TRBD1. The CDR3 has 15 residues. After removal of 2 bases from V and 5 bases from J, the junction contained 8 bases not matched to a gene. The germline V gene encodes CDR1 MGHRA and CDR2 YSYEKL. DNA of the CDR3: TGCGCCAGCAGCCAACCCGGGACAGAGCCTTATGGCTACACCTTC. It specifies CASSQPGTEPYGYTF.

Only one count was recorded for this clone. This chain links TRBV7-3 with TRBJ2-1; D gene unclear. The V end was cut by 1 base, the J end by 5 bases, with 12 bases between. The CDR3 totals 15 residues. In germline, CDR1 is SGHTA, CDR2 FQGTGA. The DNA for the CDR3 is TGTGCCAGCAGCTTAAGTCTGGCCCGTAACAATGAGCAGTTCTTC. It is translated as CASSLSLARNNEQFF. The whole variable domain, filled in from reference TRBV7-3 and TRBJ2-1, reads GAGVSQTPSNKVTEKGKYVELRCDPISGHTALYWYRQSLGQGPEFLIYFQGTGAADDSGLPNDRFFAVRPEGSVSTLKIQRTERGDSAVYLCASSLSLARNNEQFFGPGTRLTVL.

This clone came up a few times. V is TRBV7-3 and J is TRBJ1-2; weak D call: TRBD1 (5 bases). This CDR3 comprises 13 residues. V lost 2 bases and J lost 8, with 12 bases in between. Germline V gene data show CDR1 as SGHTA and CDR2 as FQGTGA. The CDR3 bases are TGTGCCAGCAGCTTAGGGACGACGGCCGGCTACACCTTC. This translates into CASSLGTTAGYTF. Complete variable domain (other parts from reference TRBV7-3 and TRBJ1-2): GAGVSQTPSNKVTEKGKYVELRCDPISGHTALYWYRQSLGQGPEFLIYFQGTGAADDSGLPNDRFFAVRPEGSVSTLKIQRTERGDSAVYLCASSLGTTAGYTFGSGTRLTVV.

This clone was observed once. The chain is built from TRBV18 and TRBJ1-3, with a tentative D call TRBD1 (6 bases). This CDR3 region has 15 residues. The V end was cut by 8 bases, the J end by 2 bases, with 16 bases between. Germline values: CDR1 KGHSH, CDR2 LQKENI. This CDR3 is CASKPAGQPGNTIYF. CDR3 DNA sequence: TGTGCCAGCAAACCAGCCGGACAGCCTGGAAACACCATATATTTT.

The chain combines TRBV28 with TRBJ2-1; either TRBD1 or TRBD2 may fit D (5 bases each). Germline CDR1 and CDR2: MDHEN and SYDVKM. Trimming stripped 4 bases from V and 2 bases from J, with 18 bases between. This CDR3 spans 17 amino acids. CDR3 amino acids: CASSSRMGTSAYNEQFF. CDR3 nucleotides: TGTGCCAGCAGTTCGAGGATGGGGACCTCGGCCTACAATGAGCAGTTCTTC.

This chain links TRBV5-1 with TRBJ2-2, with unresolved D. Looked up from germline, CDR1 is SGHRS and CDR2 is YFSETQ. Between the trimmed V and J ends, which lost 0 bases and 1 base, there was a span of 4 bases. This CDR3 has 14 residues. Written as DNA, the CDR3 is TGCGCCAGCAGCTTGGAAAGGAACACCGGGGAGCTGTTTTTT. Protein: CASSLERNTGELFF.

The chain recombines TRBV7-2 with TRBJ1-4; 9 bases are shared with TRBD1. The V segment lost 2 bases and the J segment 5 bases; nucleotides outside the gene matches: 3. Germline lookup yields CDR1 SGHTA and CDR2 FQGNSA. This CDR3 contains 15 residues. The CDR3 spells CASSLTGGSNEKLFF. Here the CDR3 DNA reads TGTGCCAGCAGCTTAACAGGGGGCTCGAATGAAAAACTGTTTTTT.

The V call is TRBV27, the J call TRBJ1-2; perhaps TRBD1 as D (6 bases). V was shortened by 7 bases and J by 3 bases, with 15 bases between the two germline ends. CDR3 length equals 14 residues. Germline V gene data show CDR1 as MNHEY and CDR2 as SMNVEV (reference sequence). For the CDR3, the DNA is TGTGCCAGCACTCCTATTCAGGGGTACTATGGCTACACCTTC. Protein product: CASTPIQGYYGYTF.

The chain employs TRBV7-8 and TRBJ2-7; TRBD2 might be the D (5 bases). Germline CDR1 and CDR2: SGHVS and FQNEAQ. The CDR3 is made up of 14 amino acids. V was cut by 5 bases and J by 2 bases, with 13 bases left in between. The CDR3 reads CASSPFGGTYEQYF. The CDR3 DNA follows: TGTGCCAGCAGCCCCTTTGGAGGTACCTACGAGCAGTACTTC.

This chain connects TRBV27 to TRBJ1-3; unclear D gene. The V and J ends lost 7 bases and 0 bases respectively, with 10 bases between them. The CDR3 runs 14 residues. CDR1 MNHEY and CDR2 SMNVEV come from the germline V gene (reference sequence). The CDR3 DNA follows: TGTGCCAGCAAGCCGGCCATCTCTGGAAACACCATATATTTT. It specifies CASKPAISGNTIYF.

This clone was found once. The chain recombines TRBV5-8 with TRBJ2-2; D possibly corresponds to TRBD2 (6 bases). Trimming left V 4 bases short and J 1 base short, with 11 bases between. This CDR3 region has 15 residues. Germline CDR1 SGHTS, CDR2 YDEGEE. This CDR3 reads CASSRGERNTGELFF. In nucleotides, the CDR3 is TGTGCCAGCAGCCGCGGGGAACGGAACACCGGGGAGCTGTTTTTT.

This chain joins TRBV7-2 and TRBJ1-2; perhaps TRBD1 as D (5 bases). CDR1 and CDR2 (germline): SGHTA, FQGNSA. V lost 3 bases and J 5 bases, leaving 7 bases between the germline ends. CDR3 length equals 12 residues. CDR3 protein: CASSLGTYGYTF. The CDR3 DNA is TGTGCCAGCAGCTTGGGGACGTATGGCTACACCTTC.

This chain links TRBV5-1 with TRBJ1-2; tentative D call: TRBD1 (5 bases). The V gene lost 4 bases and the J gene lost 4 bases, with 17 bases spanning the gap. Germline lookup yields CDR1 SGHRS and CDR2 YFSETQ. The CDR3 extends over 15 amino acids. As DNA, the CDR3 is TGCGCCAGCAGCACAGGCGGCTCCGGGACCTATGGCTACACCTTC. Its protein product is CASSTGGSGTYGYTF.

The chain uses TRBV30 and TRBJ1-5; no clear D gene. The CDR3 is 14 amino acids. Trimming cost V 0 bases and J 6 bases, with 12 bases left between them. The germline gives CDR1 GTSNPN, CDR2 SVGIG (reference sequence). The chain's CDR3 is CAWSVQSNTQPQHF. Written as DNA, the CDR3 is TGTGCCTGGAGTGTACAGTCCAACACTCAGCCCCAGCATTTT.

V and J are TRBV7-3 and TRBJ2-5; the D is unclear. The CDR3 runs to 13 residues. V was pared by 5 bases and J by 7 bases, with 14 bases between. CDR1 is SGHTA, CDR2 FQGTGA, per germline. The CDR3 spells CASSPDGGGTQYF. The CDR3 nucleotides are TGTGCCAGCAGCCCCGACGGCGGCGGGACCCAGTACTTC. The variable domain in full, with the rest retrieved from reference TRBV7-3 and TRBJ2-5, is GAGVSQTPSNKVTEKGKYVELRCDPISGHTALYWYRQSLGQGPEFLIYFQGTGAADDSGLPNDRFFAVRPEGSVSTLKIQRTERGDSAVYLCASSPDGGGTQYFGPGTRLLVL.

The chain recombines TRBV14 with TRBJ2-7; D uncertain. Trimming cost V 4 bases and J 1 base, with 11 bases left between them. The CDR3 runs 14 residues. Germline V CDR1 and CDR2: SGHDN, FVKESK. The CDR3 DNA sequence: TGTGCCAGCAGCCCCGTCTTGTGGTCCTACGAGCAGTACTTC. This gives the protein CASSPVLWSYEQYF.

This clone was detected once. This CDR3 is CGWSSYNSPLHF. In DNA form, the CDR3 reads TGTGGGTGGAGCTCCTATAATTCACCCCTCCACTTT. The V and J genes are TRBV30 and TRBJ1-6; D ambiguous. Germline values: CDR1 GTSNPN, CDR2 SVGIG (reference sequence). This CDR3 is 12 amino acids long.

CDR3 coding DNA: TGTGCCAGCAGCTTAAGTTTCGGAGGGCCCTACGAGCAGTACTTC. Translating gives CASSLSFGGPYEQYF. The chain employs TRBV7-3 and TRBJ2-7; TRBD2 is a possible D gene (6 bases). Germline V gene data show CDR1 as SGHTA and CDR2 as FQGTGA. V was shortened by 1 base and J by 2 bases, with 12 bases between the two germline ends. The length of the CDR3 is 15 residues.